A single sample is the source of the 6 T cell receptor beta chains below, sequenced in a study of chemoradiotherapy in HPV16-positive cancers. Libraries were prepared by immunoSEQ multiplex PCR; TCRdb keeps only in-frame clonotypes and omits some of them. The sample records approximately 30,000 clones, roughly 93% being singletons. The source was blood, collected from a patient who underwent chemoradiotherapy. The receptors stem from a human donor with HPV-associated anogenital cancer.

The chain links TRBV19 to TRBJ2-5, with TRBD1 matching over 7 bases. Germline values: CDR1 LNHDA, CDR2 SQIVND (reference sequence). The ends lost 6 bases at V and 2 bases at J; junction bases unmatched: 9. The CDR3 has 15 residues. The CDR3 reads CASSRQTGLQETQYF. The CDR3, as DNA: TGTGCCAGTAGCCGACAGACAGGGCTACAAGAGACCCAGTACTTC.

The chain uses TRBV18 and TRBJ1-5; no reliable D call. The germline V gene encodes CDR1 KGHSH and CDR2 LQKENI. V was shortened by 0 bases and J by 4 bases, with 4 bases between the two germline ends. The CDR3 runs 13 residues. DNA of the CDR3: TGTGCCAGCTCACCACCAGGTAATCAGCCCCAGCATTTT. It codes for CASSPPGNQPQHF.

The chain links TRBV29-1 to TRBJ2-1; 14 nucleotides match TRBD2. V shed 6 bases and J 1 base; nucleotides not matched to a gene: 8. Germline loops: CDR1 SQVTM, CDR2 ANQGSEA. This CDR3 comprises 17 residues. The DNA for the CDR3 is TGCAGCGTCCAGACTAGCGGGAGGGCGGATTCCTACAATGAGCAGTTCTTC. Translated, it gives CSVQTSGRADSYNEQFF.

CDR3 in amino acids: CASSPPLRDRGYEQYF. The CDR3 DNA reads TGTGCCAGCAGCCCCCCTTTAAGAGACCGGGGCTACGAGCAGTACTTC. The genes are TRBV7-9 and TRBJ2-7, with a weak D call TRBD2 (5 bases). CDR3 size: 16 residues. V dropped 5 bases and J dropped 3 bases, with 20 bases sitting between them. CDR1 and CDR2 (germline): SEHNR, FQNEAQ (reference sequence). The whole variable domain, filled in from reference TRBV7-9 and TRBJ2-7, reads DTGVSQNPRHKITKRGQNVTFRCDPISEHNRLYWYRQTLGQGPEFLTYFQNEAQLEKSRLLSDRFSAERPKGSFSTLEIQRTEQGDSAMYLCASSPPLRDRGYEQYFGPGTRLTVT.

This clone was seen only a few times. Here the CDR3 DNA reads TGTGCTAGTGGTCCCTCGGGAGTTACAGCCTACGAGCAGTACTTC. This codes for CASGPSGVTAYEQYF. The chain uses TRBV12-5 and TRBJ2-7, with D possibly being TRBD2 (6 bases). Germline V gene lookup returns CDR1 LGHNT and CDR2 FRNRAP. The CDR3 is 15 residues long. V was pared by 5 bases and J by 2 bases, with 16 bases between.

V is TRBV4-2 and J is TRBJ1-2; 9 bases line up with TRBD1. The germline CDR1 and CDR2 sequences are LGHNA and YNFKEQ. The CDR3 spans 14 residues. With 3 bases clipped from V and 2 bases from J, the junction kept 1 base outside the gene matches. The chain's CDR3 is CASSQGTGNYGYTF. In nucleotides, the CDR3 is TGTGCCAGCAGCCAGGGGACAGGGAACTATGGCTACACCTTC.